The 16 T cell receptor beta chains below all came from one sample that was sequenced in a study of cytomegalovirus exposure and HLA in healthy donors. This table comes from immunoSEQ multiplex PCR, and its TCRdb copy is limited to in-frame clones, with some not included. The sample lists about 200,000 clones, roughly 86% occurring once. Sequenced sample: PBMCs. The receptors here all came from a woman under 30 in good health and CMV-seronegative.

The genes are TRBV30 and TRBJ1-4, with a weak D call TRBD1 (5 bases). From germline, CDR1 is GTSNPN and CDR2 SVGIG (reference sequence). CDR3 length: 15 amino acids. Trimming took 0 bases from V and 8 from J, leaving 16 bases between them. In nucleotides, the CDR3 is TGTGCCTGGAGTGTACTGGGGCAGACTGGAGAAAAACTGTTTTTT. It yields the protein CAWSVLGQTGEKLFF.

The chain combines TRBV28 with TRBJ1-2; 9 bases match TRBD1. The CDR3 loop spans 15 amino acids. The V and J ends lost 3 bases and 5 bases, in that order; junction bases with no gene match: 7. From germline, CDR1 is MDHEN and CDR2 SYDVKM. CDR3 sequence: CASSLYRQGGYGYTF. The CDR3 coding sequence is TGTGCCAGCAGTTTGTACAGACAGGGGGGTTATGGCTACACCTTC.

The chain carries TRBV6-6 and TRBJ2-1; 7 nucleotides line up with TRBD2. This CDR3 has 13 amino acids. V lost 11 bases and J lost 7; bases outside the gene matches: 11. CDR1 MNHNY and CDR2 SVGAGI come from the germline V gene (reference sequence). The CDR3 here is CAGSGEGWNEQFF. CDR3 bases: TGTGCCGGAAGTGGGGAGGGGTGGAATGAGCAGTTCTTC.

The chain links TRBV13 to TRBJ1-1, with unresolved D. CDR3 length: 13 amino acids. Germline V gives CDR1 PRHDT, CDR2 FYEKMQ (reference sequence). V lost 4 bases to trimming and J lost 1 base, with 7 bases between them. The CDR3 protein is CASSSSGNTEAFF. The CDR3 DNA reads as TGTGCCAGCAGCTCCTCAGGGAACACTGAAGCTTTCTTT.

This chain uses TRBV27 with TRBJ1-1; 9 bases align to TRBD1. Trimming removed 4 bases from V and 5 bases from J; junction bases left unmatched: 8. Per the germline V gene, CDR1 is MNHEY and CDR2 is SMNVEV (reference sequence). CDR3 length: 15 residues. The CDR3 DNA reads TGTGCCAGCAGTTCTCCCGACAGGGGGGTAACTGAAGCTTTCTTT. Encoded protein: CASSSPDRGVTEAFF.

The gene calls are TRBV11-2 and TRBJ2-3, with D possibly TRBD2 on 6 matching bases. This CDR3 contains 15 residues. CDR1 and CDR2 from the germline V gene are SGHAT and FQNNGV. With 3 bases removed from V and 5 bases from J, the gap between germline ends came to 15 bases. The CDR3 region is CASSFAGRGEDTQYF. CDR3 DNA sequence: TGTGCCAGCAGCTTTGCTGGGCGGGGTGAAGATACGCAGTATTTT.

V usage is TRBV4-2 and J usage is TRBJ2-5; the D gene is possibly TRBD1 (5 bases). The germline V gene has CDR1 LGHNA and CDR2 YNFKEQ. This CDR3 contains 14 residues. V lost 1 base to trimming and J lost 3 bases, with 9 bases between them. CDR3 sequence: CASSQAIREETQYF. For the CDR3, the DNA is TGTGCCAGCAGCCAAGCTATCAGGGAAGAGACCCAGTACTTC.

The V call is TRBV25-1, the J call TRBJ2-7; D may be TRBD2 (6 bases). The germline V and J ends were trimmed by 4 bases and 1 base, with 17 bases remaining between them. The CDR3 loop spans 16 amino acids. CDR1 and CDR2 (germline): MGHDK, SYGVNS. The CDR3 is CASSASPGLLSYEQYF. CDR3 DNA sequence: TGTGCCAGCAGTGCCTCACCGGGACTCCTATCCTACGAGCAGTACTTC.

The chain carries TRBV6-1 and TRBJ1-2; D is undetermined. Between the trimmed V and J ends, which lost 3 bases and 0 bases, there was a span of 8 bases. The CDR3 spans 14 residues. Germline V gives CDR1 MNHNS, CDR2 SASEGT. CDR3 in amino acids: CASSDDWPNYGYTF. The CDR3 DNA reads as TGTGCCAGCAGTGATGATTGGCCTAACTATGGCTACACCTTC.

The chain joins TRBV19 to TRBJ2-7; TRBD1 matches at 7 bases. Germline V gives CDR1 LNHDA, CDR2 SQIVND (reference sequence). The CDR3 spans 14 residues. The J segment lost 2 bases and the V segment lost 6 bases, leaving 7 bases of the junction unmatched. CDR3: CASSNYRGTYEQYF. The CDR3, as DNA: TGTGCCAGTAGCAACTACAGGGGAACCTACGAGCAGTACTTC.

This chain connects TRBV21-1 to TRBJ1-2; the D call TRBD1 from the table was never checked on the DNA. TRBV21-1 is tagged as a pseudogene. The CDR3 contains 16 residues. The CDR3 DNA reads TGTGCCAGCAGCATCGCGCAGGGAAGGGATGGCGATGGCTACACCTTC. Translated: CASSIAQGRDGDGYTF.

The chain links TRBV18 to TRBJ1-1; D is possibly TRBD1 (6 bases). This CDR3 is 18 amino acids long. CDR1 is KGHSH and CDR2 is LQKENI in the germline V gene. V was trimmed by 1 base and J by 0 bases, leaving 18 bases between them. This chain's CDR3 is CASSPRQDRTVLNTEAFF. Here the CDR3 DNA reads TGTGCCAGCTCACCACGGCAAGATCGGACAGTTCTGAACACTGAAGCTTTCTTT.

V gene TRBV10-3 combines with J gene TRBJ2-1; D is unclear. CDR1 is ENHRY and CDR2 is SYGVKD in the germline V gene. The V end was cut by 7 bases, the J end by 0 bases, with 16 bases between. This CDR3 contains 16 residues. The CDR3 bases are TGTGCCATCACCCGAGGCGTAGGTGGCTCCTACAATGAGCAGTTCTTC. Encoded protein: CAITRGVGGSYNEQFF.

The J gene is TRBJ2-1, the V gene TRBV19; possibly TRBD1 for D (5 bases). Trimming removed 7 bases from V and 0 bases from J, with 10 bases in between. This CDR3 comprises 14 residues. CDR1 is LNHDA, CDR2 SQIVND, per germline (reference sequence). The CDR3, as DNA: TGTGCCAGTACCCCCGACAGCTCCTACAATGAGCAGTTCTTC. It specifies CASTPDSSYNEQFF. Combining the CDR3 with reference TRBV19 and TRBJ2-1 gives the whole variable domain DGGITQSPKYLFRKEGQNVTLSCEQNLNHDAMYWYRQDPGQGLRLIYYSQIVNDFQKGDIAEGYSVSREKKESFPLTVTSAQKNPTAFYLCASTPDSSYNEQFFGPGTRLTVL.

This chain links TRBV5-1 with TRBJ1-1; 10 nucleotides line up with TRBD1. The CDR3 sequence is 15 residues long. The germline V gene encodes CDR1 SGHRS and CDR2 YFSETQ. The V and J ends lost 2 bases and 7 bases, in that order; junction bases with no gene match: 8. The CDR3 region has the DNA TGCGCCAGCAGCTTTCGGACAGGGGGACCTAGTGAAGCTTTCTTT. It is translated as CASSFRTGGPSEAFF. The variable domain in full, completed from reference TRBV5-1 and TRBJ1-1, reads KAGVTQTPRYLIKTRGQQVTLSCSPISGHRSVSWYQQTPGQGLQFLFEYFSETQRNKGNFPGRFSGRQFSNSRSEMNVSTLELGDSALYLCASSFRTGGPSEAFFGQGTRLTVV.

The CDR3 coding sequence is TGTGCCGGACAGCAGAACACTGAAGCTTTCTTT. Its translation is CAGQQNTEAFF. V is TRBV30 and J is TRBJ1-1; tentatively, D is TRBD1 (6 bases). Germline values: CDR1 GTSNPN, CDR2 SVGIG (reference sequence). The CDR3 consists of 11 residues. V dropped 8 bases and J dropped 1 base, with 8 bases sitting between them.